The TCR beta chain described here comes from a study of T cell responses to AZD1222 COVID-19 vaccine. Whole-study findings and limits: Only a handful of AZD1222 recipients, more than five in all, had baseline seropositivity. Spike-specific TCRs gained breadth and depth after people received two AZD1222 doses. Dominant at 160-218 and 743-854, vaccine-associated CD4 TCRs also spanned spike. Among the donors, most were white British and more were female, and clonal diversity was possibly underestimated.

A word on this clone: Its specificity is not known.

Germline V gene lookup returns CDR1 SGHDT and CDR2 YYEEEE. With 5 bases clipped from V and 5 bases from J, the junction kept 5 bases outside the gene matches. The CDR3 spans 15 residues. The protocol was immunoSEQ multiplex PCR, while the TCRdb copy is restricted to in-frame clones and leaves out a portion. Of about 110,000 clones listed, about 90% were seen once; the top ten hold approximately 22%. The gene calls are TRBV5-6 and TRBJ1-6; TRBD1 agrees at 9 bases. The sequence came from an adult in good health. This specimen was peripheral blood, taken on day 0 of AZD1222 vaccination. CDR3: CASRVGQGNNSPLHF. In DNA, the CDR3 is TGTGCCAGCAGAGTCGGACAGGGGAATAATTCACCCCTCCACTTT.